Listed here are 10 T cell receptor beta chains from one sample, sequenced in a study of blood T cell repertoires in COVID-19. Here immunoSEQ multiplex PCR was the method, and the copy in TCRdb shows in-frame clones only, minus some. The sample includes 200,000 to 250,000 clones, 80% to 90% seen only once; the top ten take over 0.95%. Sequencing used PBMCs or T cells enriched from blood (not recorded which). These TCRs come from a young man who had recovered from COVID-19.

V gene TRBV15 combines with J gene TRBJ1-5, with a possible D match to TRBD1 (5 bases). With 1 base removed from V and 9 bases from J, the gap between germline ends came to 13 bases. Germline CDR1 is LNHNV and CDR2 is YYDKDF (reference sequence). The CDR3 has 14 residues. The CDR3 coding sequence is TGTGCCACCAGCAGAGTGGGGGGGACTGGGCCCCAGCATTTT. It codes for CATSRVGGTGPQHF.

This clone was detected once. CDR3 in amino acids: CASSRGGVSYEQYF. The CDR3 coding sequence is TGTGCCAGCAGTAGGGGGGGGGTCTCCTACGAGCAGTACTTC. The chain employs TRBV6-5 and TRBJ2-7; possible D gene TRBD2, 7 bases. Germline V gene data show CDR1 as MNHEY and CDR2 as SVGAGI. The CDR3 is made up of 14 amino acids. The V end was cut by 5 bases, the J end by 0 bases, with 11 bases between.

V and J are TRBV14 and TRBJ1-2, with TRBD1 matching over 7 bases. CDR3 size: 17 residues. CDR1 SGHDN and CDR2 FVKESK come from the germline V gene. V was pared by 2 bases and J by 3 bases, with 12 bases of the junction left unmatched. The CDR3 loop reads CASSQPWTGRGDYGYTF. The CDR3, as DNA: TGTGCCAGCAGCCAACCCTGGACAGGTAGAGGCGACTATGGCTACACCTTC. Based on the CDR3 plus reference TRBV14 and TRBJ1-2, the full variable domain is EAGVTQFPSHSVIEKGQTVTLRCDPISGHDNLYWYRRVMGKEIKFLLHFVKESKQDESGMPNNRFLAERTGGTYSTLKVQPAELEDSGVYFCASSQPWTGRGDYGYTFGSGTRLTVV.

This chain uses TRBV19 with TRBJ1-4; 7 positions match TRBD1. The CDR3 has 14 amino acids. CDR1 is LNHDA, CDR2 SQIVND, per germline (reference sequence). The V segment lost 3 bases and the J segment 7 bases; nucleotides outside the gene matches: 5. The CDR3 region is CASSMRDSREKLFF. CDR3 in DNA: TGTGCCAGTAGTATGCGGGACAGTCGTGAAAAACTGTTTTTT.

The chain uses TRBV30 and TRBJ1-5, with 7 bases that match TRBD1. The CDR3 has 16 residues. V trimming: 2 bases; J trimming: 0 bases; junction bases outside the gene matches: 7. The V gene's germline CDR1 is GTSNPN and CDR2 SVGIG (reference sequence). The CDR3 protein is CAWSTRGGYSNQPQHF. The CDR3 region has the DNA TGTGCCTGGAGTACCCGAGGGGGCTATAGCAATCAGCCCCAGCATTTT.

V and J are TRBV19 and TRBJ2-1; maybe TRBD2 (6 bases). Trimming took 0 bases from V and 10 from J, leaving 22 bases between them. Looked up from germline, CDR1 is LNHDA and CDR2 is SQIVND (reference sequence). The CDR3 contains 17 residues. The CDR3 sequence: CASSIDILRSTRGEQFF. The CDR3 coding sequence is TGTGCCAGTAGTATAGATATTTTACGGTCTACACGGGGGGAGCAGTTCTTC.

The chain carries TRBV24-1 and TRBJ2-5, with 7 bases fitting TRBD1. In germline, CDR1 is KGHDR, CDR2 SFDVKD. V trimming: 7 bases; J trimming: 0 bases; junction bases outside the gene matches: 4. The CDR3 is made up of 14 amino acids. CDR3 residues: CATSHRGHQETQYF. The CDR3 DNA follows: TGTGCCACCAGCCACAGGGGCCACCAAGAGACCCAGTACTTC.

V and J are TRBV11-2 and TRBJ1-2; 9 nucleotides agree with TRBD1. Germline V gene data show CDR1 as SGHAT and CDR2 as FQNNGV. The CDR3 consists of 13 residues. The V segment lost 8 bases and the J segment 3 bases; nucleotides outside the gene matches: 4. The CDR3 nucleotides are TGTGCCAGCCGACAGGGGGGGGACTATGGCTACACCTTC. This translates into CASRQGGDYGYTF.

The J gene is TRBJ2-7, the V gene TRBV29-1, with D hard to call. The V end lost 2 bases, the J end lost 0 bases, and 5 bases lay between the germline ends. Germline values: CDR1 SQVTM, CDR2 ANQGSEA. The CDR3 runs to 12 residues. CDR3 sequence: CSVEQNSYEQYF. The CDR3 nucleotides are TGCAGCGTTGAACAGAACTCCTACGAGCAGTACTTC.

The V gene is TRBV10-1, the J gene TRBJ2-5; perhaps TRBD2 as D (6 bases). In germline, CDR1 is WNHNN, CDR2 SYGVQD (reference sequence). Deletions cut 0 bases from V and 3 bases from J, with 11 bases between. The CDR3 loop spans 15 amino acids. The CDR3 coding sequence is TGCGCCAGCAGTGAGTCCACAGGAGGGGAAGAGACCCAGTACTTC. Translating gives CASSESTGGEETQYF.